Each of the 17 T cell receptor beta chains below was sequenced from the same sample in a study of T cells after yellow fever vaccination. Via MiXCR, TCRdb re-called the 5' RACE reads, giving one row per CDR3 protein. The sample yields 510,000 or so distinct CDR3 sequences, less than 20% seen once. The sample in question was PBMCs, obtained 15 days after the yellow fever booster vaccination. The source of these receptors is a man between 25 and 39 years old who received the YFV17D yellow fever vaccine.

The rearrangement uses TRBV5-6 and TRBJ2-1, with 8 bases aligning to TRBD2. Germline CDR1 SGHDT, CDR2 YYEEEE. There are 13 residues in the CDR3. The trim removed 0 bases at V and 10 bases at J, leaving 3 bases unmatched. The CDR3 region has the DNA TGTGCCAGCAGCTTGGAGCCTAGCGGGGAGCAGTTCTTC. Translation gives CASSLEPSGEQFF.

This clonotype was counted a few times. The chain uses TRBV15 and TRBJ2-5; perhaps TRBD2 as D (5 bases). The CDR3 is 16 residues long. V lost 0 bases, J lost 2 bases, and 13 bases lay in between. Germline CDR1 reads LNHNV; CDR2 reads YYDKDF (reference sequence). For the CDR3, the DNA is TGTGCCACCAGCAGAGAGCGGGCCCGTACACAAGAGACCCAGTACTTC. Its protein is CATSRERARTQETQYF.

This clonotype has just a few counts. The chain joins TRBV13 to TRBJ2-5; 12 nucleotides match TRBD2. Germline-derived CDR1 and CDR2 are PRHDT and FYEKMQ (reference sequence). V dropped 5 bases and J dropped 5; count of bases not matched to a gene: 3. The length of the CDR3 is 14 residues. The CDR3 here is CASSPGTSGETQYF. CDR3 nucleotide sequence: TGTGCCAGCAGCCCTGGGACTAGCGGGGAGACCCAGTACTTC. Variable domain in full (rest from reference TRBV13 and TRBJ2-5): AAGVIQSPRHLIKEKRETATLKCYPIPRHDTVYWYQQGPGQDPQFLISFYEKMQSDKGSIPDRFSAQQFSDYHSELNMSSLELGDSALYFCASSPGTSGETQYFGPGTRLLVL.

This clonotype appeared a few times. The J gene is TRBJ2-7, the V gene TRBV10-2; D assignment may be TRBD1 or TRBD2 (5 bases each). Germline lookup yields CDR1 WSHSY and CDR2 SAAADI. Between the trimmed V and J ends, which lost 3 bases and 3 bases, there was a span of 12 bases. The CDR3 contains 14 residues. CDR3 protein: CASSDGGPIYEQYF. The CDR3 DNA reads TGCGCCAGCAGTGATGGGGGTCCCATCTACGAGCAGTACTTC.

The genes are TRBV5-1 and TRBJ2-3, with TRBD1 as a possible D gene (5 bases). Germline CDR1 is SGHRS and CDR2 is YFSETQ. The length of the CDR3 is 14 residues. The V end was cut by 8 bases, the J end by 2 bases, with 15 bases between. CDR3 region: CASMTASITDTQYF. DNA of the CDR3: TGCGCCAGTATGACAGCCTCTATCACAGATACGCAGTATTTT.

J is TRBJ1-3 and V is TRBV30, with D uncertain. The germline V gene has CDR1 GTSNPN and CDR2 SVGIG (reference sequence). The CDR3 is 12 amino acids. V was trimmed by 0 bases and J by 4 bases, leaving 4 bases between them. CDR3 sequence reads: CAWSVDGNTIYF. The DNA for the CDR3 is TGTGCCTGGAGTGTAGACGGAAACACCATATATTTT.

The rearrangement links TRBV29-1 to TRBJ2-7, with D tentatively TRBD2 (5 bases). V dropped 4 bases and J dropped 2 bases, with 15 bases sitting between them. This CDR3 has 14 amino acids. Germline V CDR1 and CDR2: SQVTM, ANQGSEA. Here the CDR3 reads CSVGYYYGTYEQYF. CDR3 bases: TGCAGCGTTGGGTATTACTACGGGACCTACGAGCAGTACTTC.

The CDR3 loop reads CASSLEITNTGELFF. DNA of the CDR3: TGTGCCAGCAGCTTGGAAATCACTAACACCGGGGAGCTGTTTTTT. The chain uses TRBV7-8 and TRBJ2-2; D gene uncertain. Trimming took off 3 bases at V and 2 bases at J, with 10 bases between the two ends. Germline CDR1 SGHVS, CDR2 FQNEAQ. The CDR3 length is 15 residues. Based on the CDR3 plus reference TRBV7-8 and TRBJ2-2, the full variable domain is GAGVSQSPRYKVAKRGQDVALRCDPISGHVSLFWYQQALGQGPEFLTYFQNEAQLDKSGLPSDRFFAERPEGSVSTLKIQRTQQEDSAVYLCASSLEITNTGELFFGEGSRLTVL.

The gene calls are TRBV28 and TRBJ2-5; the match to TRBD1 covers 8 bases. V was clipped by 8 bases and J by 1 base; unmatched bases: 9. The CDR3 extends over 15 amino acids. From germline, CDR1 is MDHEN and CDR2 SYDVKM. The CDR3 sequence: CASVPDRDLQETQYF. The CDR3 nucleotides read TGTGCCAGCGTTCCGGACAGGGATCTCCAAGAGACCCAGTACTTC.

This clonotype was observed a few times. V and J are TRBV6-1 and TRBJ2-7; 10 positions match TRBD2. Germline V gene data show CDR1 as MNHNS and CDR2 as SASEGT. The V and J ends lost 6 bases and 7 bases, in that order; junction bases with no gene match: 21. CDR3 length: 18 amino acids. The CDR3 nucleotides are TGTGCCAGCAGCAGGGCCTGGCTAGCGGGAGAAGAAATAAGAGAGCAGTACTTC. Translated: CASSRAWLAGEEIREQYF.

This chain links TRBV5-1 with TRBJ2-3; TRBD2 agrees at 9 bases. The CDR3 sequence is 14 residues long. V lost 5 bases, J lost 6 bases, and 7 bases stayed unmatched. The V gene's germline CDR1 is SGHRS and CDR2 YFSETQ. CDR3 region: CASRAGGPWDTQYF. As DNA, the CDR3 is TGCGCCAGCAGAGCGGGAGGCCCGTGGGATACGCAGTATTTT.

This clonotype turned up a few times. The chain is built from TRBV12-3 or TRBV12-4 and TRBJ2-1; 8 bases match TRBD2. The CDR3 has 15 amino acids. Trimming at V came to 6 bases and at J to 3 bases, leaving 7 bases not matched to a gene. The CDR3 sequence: CASRAREGLYNEQFF. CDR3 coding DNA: TGTGCCAGCAGAGCCCGGGAGGGACTCTACAATGAGCAGTTCTTC.

CDR3 bases: TGTGCCAGCAGCTTAAGGATGGGGGGTAGGCAAGAGACCCAGTACTTC. Amino acids: CASSLRMGGRQETQYF. J is TRBJ2-5 and V is TRBV7-2, with a possible D match to TRBD2 (6 bases). Germline V gene lookup returns CDR1 SGHTA and CDR2 FQGNSA. This CDR3 spans 16 amino acids. Trimming removed 2 bases from V and 2 bases from J, with 15 bases in between.

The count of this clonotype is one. Here the CDR3 reads CASSRGDRFTDTQYF. CDR3 bases: TGTGCCAGTAGCAGAGGGGACAGGTTCACAGATACGCAGTATTTT. The chain couples TRBV19 to TRBJ2-3; 8 bases align to TRBD1. Trimming took 6 bases from V and 2 from J; bases not matched to a gene: 7. Looked up from germline, CDR1 is LNHDA and CDR2 is SQIVND (reference sequence). The CDR3 has 15 residues.

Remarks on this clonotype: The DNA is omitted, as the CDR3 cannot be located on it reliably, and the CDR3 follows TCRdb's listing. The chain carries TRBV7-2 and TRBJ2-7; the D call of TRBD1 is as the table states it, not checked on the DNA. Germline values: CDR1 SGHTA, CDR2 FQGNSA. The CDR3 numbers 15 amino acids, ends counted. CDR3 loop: CASSFGPGGSYEQYF.

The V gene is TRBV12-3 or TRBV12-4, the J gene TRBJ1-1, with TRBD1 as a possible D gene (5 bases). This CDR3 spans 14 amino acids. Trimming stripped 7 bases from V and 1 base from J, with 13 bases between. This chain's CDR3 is CASNPRGRNTEAFF. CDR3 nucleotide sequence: TGTGCCAGCAATCCACGGGGGAGGAACACTGAAGCTTTCTTT.

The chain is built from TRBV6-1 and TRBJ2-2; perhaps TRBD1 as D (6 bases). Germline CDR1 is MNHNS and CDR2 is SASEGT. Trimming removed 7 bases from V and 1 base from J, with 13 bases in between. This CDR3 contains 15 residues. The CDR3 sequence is CASIGRTENTGELFF. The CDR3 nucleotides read TGTGCCAGCATTGGAAGGACAGAGAACACCGGGGAGCTGTTTTTT.